This T cell receptor beta chain comes out of a study of identical twins. General study points: Sequences that were out-of-frame, alpha and twin-shared displayed an excess of low generation probability. Cross-sectional statistical analysis, not tracking of the same donors, underpinned the conclusions.

A word on this clonotype: Antigen: not known.

TCRdb re-analysed the 5' RACE reads in MiXCR, keeping a single row per CDR3 protein. The data contain a few hundred thousand distinct CDR3 sequences, around 15% of them seen just once; the ten biggest clones take up more than 0.8%. The CDR3 is made up of 16 amino acids. Germline CDR1 and CDR2: SGHRS and YFSETQ. V gave up 0 bases and J gave up 2 bases, with 13 bases separating them. Healthy Caucasians were all of the donors. Another study also made use of these data, one on yellow fever vaccine responses in identical twins.

This TCR was sampled from a woman aged 18-29 years in good health. The specimen sequenced was CD4+ T cells sorted from blood. The J gene is TRBJ2-3, the V gene TRBV5-1; TRBD2 is a possible D gene (6 bases). Written as DNA, the CDR3 is TGCGCCAGCAGCTTGGGGGGAGCGGGTACCACAGATACGCAGTATTTT. This gives the protein CASSLGGAGTTDTQYF.